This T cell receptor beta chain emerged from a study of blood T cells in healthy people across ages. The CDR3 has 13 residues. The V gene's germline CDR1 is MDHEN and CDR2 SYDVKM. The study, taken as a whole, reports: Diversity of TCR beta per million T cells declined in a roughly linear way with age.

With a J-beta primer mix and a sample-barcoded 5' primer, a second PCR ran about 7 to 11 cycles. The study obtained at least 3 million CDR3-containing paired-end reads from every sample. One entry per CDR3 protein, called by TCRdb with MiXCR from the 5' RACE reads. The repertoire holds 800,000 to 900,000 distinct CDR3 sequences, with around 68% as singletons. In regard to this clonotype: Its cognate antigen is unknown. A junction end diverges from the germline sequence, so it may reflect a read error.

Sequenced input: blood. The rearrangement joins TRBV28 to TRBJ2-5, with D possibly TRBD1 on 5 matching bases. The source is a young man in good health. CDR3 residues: CVSSQTVWETQYF. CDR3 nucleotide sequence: TGTGTCAGCAGCCAGACAGTTTGGGAGACCCAGTACTTC.